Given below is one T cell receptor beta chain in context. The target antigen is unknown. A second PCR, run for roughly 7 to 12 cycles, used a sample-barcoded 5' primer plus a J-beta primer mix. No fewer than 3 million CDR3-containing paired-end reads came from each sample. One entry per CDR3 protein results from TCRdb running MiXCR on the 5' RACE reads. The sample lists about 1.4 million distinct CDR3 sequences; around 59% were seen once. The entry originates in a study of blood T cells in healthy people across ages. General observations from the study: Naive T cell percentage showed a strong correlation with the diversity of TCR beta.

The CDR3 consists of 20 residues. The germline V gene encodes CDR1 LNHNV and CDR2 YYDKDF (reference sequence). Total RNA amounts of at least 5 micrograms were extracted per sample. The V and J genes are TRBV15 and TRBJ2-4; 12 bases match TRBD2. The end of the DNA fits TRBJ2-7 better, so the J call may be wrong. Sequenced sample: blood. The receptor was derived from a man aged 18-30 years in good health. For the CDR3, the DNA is TGTGCCACCAGCAGTGGGAGAACTAGCGGGGGGACTCTTTCTTTTTACGAGCAGTACTTC. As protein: CATSSGRTSGGTLSFYEQYF.